These 9 T cell receptor beta chains share one sample of origin, sequenced in a study of shared T cell receptors in the human thymus. Here immunoSEQ multiplex PCR was the method, and the copy in TCRdb shows in-frame clones only, minus some. The data contain some 400,000 clones, roughly 94% of them singletons. Sequences were obtained from thymocytes. The receptors originated from a human donor.

V and J are TRBV7-6 and TRBJ1-4; D uncertain. V dropped 5 bases and J dropped 8 bases, with 12 bases sitting between them. The V gene's germline CDR1 is SGHVS and CDR2 FNYEAQ. The CDR3 runs to 13 residues. CDR3 amino acids: CASSVGPGEKLFF. CDR3 coding DNA: TGTGCCAGCAGCGTCGGTCCTGGGGAAAAACTGTTTTTT.

The V call is TRBV27, the J call TRBJ1-1; TRBD1 aligns across 8 bases. J lost 4 bases, V lost 2 bases, and 18 bases had no gene match. CDR3 length: 19 residues. The germline V gene encodes CDR1 MNHEY and CDR2 SMNVEV (reference sequence). CDR3 sequence (DNA): TGTGCCAGCAGTTTACTCCCCCTTAGACAGGGGAGTAAGAGCACTGAAGCTTTCTTT. Amino acid sequence: CASSLLPLRQGSKSTEAFF.

The chain is built from TRBV19 and TRBJ1-1, with TRBD1 matching 11 bases. This CDR3 contains 15 residues. V lost 5 bases to trimming and J lost 9 bases; unmatched junction nucleotides: 11. Germline lookup yields CDR1 LNHDA and CDR2 SQIVND (reference sequence). CDR3 in DNA: TGTGCCAGTAGTTCATTACCGGGACAGGGGGGAAAAGCTTTCTTT. It specifies CASSSLPGQGGKAFF.

This clone was recorded once. The V and J genes are TRBV10-1 and TRBJ1-6, with a weak D call TRBD1 (6 bases). CDR1 is WNHNN and CDR2 is SYGVQD in the germline V gene (reference sequence). The CDR3 runs to 17 residues. Trimming removed 6 bases at V and 1 base at J, with 16 bases between. The CDR3 DNA follows: TGCGCCAGCAGCCTCGGGACACAAACTTCCTATAATTCACCCCTCCACTTT. Translation gives CASSLGTQTSYNSPLHF.

V gene TRBV10-1 combines with J gene TRBJ2-5; maybe TRBD1 (6 bases). V shed 0 bases and J shed 1 base, with 9 bases lying between them. The CDR3 covers 15 residues. The germline CDR1 and CDR2 sequences are WNHNN and SYGVQD (reference sequence). CDR3 residues: CASSESQGSQETQYF. The CDR3 region has the DNA TGCGCCAGCAGTGAGTCGCAGGGGAGCCAAGAGACCCAGTACTTC.

The rearrangement joins TRBV5-4 to TRBJ2-1; 9 nucleotides align to TRBD2. CDR3 length: 17 residues. Germline V gives CDR1 SGHNT, CDR2 YYREEE (reference sequence). The V and J ends lost 4 bases and 0 bases, in that order; junction bases with no gene match: 8. The CDR3 spells CASSRTSGFSSYNEQFF. As DNA, the CDR3 is TGTGCCAGCAGCAGAACTAGCGGGTTCAGCTCCTACAATGAGCAGTTCTTC.

The chain combines TRBV5-1 with TRBJ1-1; TRBD1 agrees at 10 bases. The V and J ends lost 2 bases and 1 base, in that order; junction bases with no gene match: 5. The length of the CDR3 is 16 residues. CDR1 is SGHRS, CDR2 YFSETQ, per germline. The CDR3 region has the DNA TGCGCCAGCAGCTTCGTCCGGGACAGGGGGAACACTGAAGCTTTCTTT. It is translated as CASSFVRDRGNTEAFF.

This chain joins TRBV9 and TRBJ1-3; no definite D call. Germline lookup yields CDR1 SGDLS and CDR2 YYNGEE. The CDR3 contains 15 residues. The V gene lost 0 bases and the J gene lost 0 bases, with 7 bases spanning the gap. The CDR3 here is CASSVEGYSGNTIYF. The CDR3 bases are TGTGCCAGCAGCGTAGAGGGCTACTCTGGAAACACCATATATTTT.

This rearrangement joins TRBV30 to TRBJ2-7, with 7 bases matching TRBD1. J gave up 4 bases and V 0 bases, and 21 bases lay outside the gene matches. The length of the CDR3 is 19 residues. CDR1 is GTSNPN and CDR2 is SVGIG in the germline V gene (reference sequence). As DNA, the CDR3 is TGTGCCTGGAGTGTAACCGACGGACCTTTGCAGGGGGAGAGGTACGAGCAGTACTTC. Protein: CAWSVTDGPLQGERYEQYF.